The 32 T cell receptor beta chains given below trace back to one sample, sequenced in a study of T cell clusters in autoimmune cytopenias. TRB amplification used roughly 250 ng of peripheral blood genomic DNA. TRB rearrangements were amplified by touch-down multiplex PCR with mixed TRB-A/B primers. No DNA is given; TCRdb re-called the multiplex PCR reads and lists each CDR3 protein once. The sample shows under 8,500 distinct CDR3 sequences, and about 5% sits with its ten largest clones. The sample taken for sequencing was peripheral blood. All receptors derive from a human donor with an autoimmune cytopenia or autoimmune hepatitis (not recorded which).

According to its frequency, this clonotype is medium-sized. The chain employs TRBV19 and TRBJ2-7. Germline CDR1 and CDR2: LNHDA and SQIVND (reference sequence). The CDR3 has 16 residues. CDR3 amino acids: CASSKDPWLGTNEQYF.

Judged by frequency, this clonotype is medium-sized. The chain is built from TRBV18 and TRBJ2-5; the TCRdb D gene call, TRBD2, has no DNA to confirm it. The CDR3 covers 15 residues. In germline, CDR1 is KGHSH, CDR2 LQKENI. The CDR3: CASSPTSVRRETQYF.

This clonotype counts as medium-sized by frequency. The genes are TRBV19 and TRBJ2-7. Germline V gives CDR1 LNHDA, CDR2 SQIVND (reference sequence). CDR3 length equals 14 residues. The CDR3 spells CASSSWMSSYEQYF.

The gene calls are TRBV6-1 and TRBJ2-5; the D call of TRBD2 rests on TCRdb alone, since no DNA is present to check it. CDR3 length: 16 residues. Germline V lookup: CDR1 MNHNS, CDR2 SASEGT. CDR3 amino acids: CASSPSLRGVGETQYF.

This clonotype registers medium-sized by frequency. The V and J genes are TRBV24-1 and TRBJ2-1. This CDR3 region has 13 residues. CDR1 and CDR2 (germline): KGHDR, SFDVKD. CDR3 in amino acids: CATSDLVYNEQFF.

The J gene is TRBJ1-2, the V gene TRBV19. Germline lookup yields CDR1 LNHDA and CDR2 SQIVND (reference sequence). CDR3 size: 15 residues. The CDR3 sequence: CASSSTGPPNYGYTF.

The J gene is TRBJ2-2, the V gene TRBV27. The CDR3 covers 13 residues. Germline CDR1 is MNHEY and CDR2 is SMNVEV (reference sequence). CDR3 protein: CASSLDRHGELFF.

Judged by frequency, this clonotype is medium-sized. V usage is TRBV18 and J usage is TRBJ2-7; TCRdb returns TRBD1, unconfirmable since there is no DNA. CDR3 length: 16 residues. CDR1 KGHSH and CDR2 LQKENI come from the germline V gene. CDR3 residues: CASSPPKGTSTYEQYF.

V gene TRBV20-1 combines with J gene TRBJ1-4; TCRdb designates TRBD1, a call that cannot be tested without DNA. The CDR3 has 15 residues. Germline CDR1 is DFQATT and CDR2 is SNEGSKA (reference sequence). This CDR3 is CSASSDGGGNEKLFF.

Measured by frequency, this clonotype is medium-sized. The chain employs TRBV6-5 and TRBJ2-3; TCRdb proposes TRBD1, but this gene call is untestable without DNA. The CDR3 covers 15 residues. Germline V gives CDR1 MNHEY, CDR2 SVGAGI. The CDR3 here is CASSLDRGSTDTQYF.

Its frequency marks this clonotype as medium-sized. The chain combines TRBV12-3 or TRBV12-4 with TRBJ2-3; TCRdb's D call of TRBD1 is untestable without DNA. The CDR3 loop spans 15 amino acids. The CDR3 loop reads CASSSRGRGTDTQYF.

This chain joins TRBV7-6 and TRBJ2-1; with no DNA, the TCRdb D assignment of TRBD2 cannot be verified. The CDR3 runs to 15 residues. CDR1 and CDR2 from the germline V gene are SGHVS and FNYEAQ. CDR3 residues: CASSGTSGRSNEQFF. Full variable domain (outside the CDR3, taken from reference TRBV7-6 and TRBJ2-1): GAGVSQSPRYKVTKRGQDVALRCDPISGHVSLYWYRQALGQGPEFLTYFNYEAQQDKSGLPNDRFSAERPEGSISTLTIQRTEQRDSAMYRCASSGTSGRSNEQFFGPGTRLTVL.

The chain employs TRBV5-1 and TRBJ2-7; TCRdb selects TRBD2, and the lack of DNA leaves this call unchecked. This CDR3 spans 13 amino acids. Germline values: CDR1 SGHRS, CDR2 YFSETQ. CDR3 region: CASSLVIAGEQYF.

By frequency, this clonotype is medium-sized. The J gene is TRBJ2-1, the V gene TRBV19. Germline lookup yields CDR1 LNHDA and CDR2 SQIVND (reference sequence). The CDR3 consists of 13 residues. The CDR3 reads CASSINDFGEQFF. Based on the CDR3 plus reference TRBV19 and TRBJ2-1, the full variable domain is DGGITQSPKYLFRKEGQNVTLSCEQNLNHDAMYWYRQDPGQGLRLIYYSQIVNDFQKGDIAEGYSVSREKKESFPLTVTSAQKNPTAFYLCASSINDFGEQFFGPGTRLTVL.

This clonotype registers medium-sized by frequency. This chain uses TRBV6-1 with TRBJ2-7; absent DNA, TCRdb's TRBD1 call cannot be checked. The CDR3 is 13 residues long. CDR1 is MNHNS and CDR2 is SASEGT in the germline V gene. The CDR3 protein is CASSARTEREQYF.

The gene calls are TRBV7-2 and TRBJ1-2. Germline V lookup: CDR1 SGHTA, CDR2 FQGNSA. CDR3 length: 13 amino acids. The CDR3 protein is CASSLGPQAGYTF. Using reference TRBV7-2 and TRBJ1-2 for the parts outside the CDR3, the full variable domain is GAGVSQSPSNKVTEKGKDVELRCDPISGHTALYWYRQSLGQGLEFLIYFQGNSAPDKSGLPSDRFSAERTGGSVSTLTIQRTQQEDSAVYLCASSLGPQAGYTFGSGTRLTVV.

Measured by frequency, this clonotype is medium-sized. The chain has TRBV30 and TRBJ2-1; TCRdb's D gene call, TRBD1, goes unchecked for lack of DNA. This CDR3 has 16 amino acids. Germline V gives CDR1 GTSNPN, CDR2 SVGIG (reference sequence). CDR3 protein: CAWSVSGGLVKNEQFF.

The CDR3: CAWDPGLAGANEQFF. The rearrangement joins TRBV30 to TRBJ2-1; checking the TCRdb D call of TRBD2 is not possible without DNA. The CDR3 is 15 amino acids. CDR1 and CDR2 from the germline V gene are GTSNPN and SVGIG (reference sequence).

The rearrangement joins TRBV6-5 to TRBJ1-2; TCRdb's D call, TRBD1, is unchecked because there is no DNA. Germline CDR1 and CDR2: MNHEY and SVGAGI. CDR3 length: 15 residues. CDR3 amino acids: CASSDRGLRGYGYTF.

The chain carries TRBV6-5 and TRBJ2-3; the TRBD1 assignment by TCRdb is unverifiable without DNA. This CDR3 contains 14 residues. Germline CDR1 and CDR2: MNHEY and SVGAGI. The chain's CDR3 is CASRDSGGTDTQYF.

This clonotype is labeled medium-sized based on frequency. This chain uses TRBV29-1 with TRBJ2-2; checking the TCRdb D call of TRBD1 is not possible without DNA. This CDR3 spans 13 amino acids. The germline gives CDR1 SQVTM, CDR2 ANQGSEA. The CDR3 here is CSGRQGEFGELFF.

This clonotype is identified as medium-sized from frequency. The chain links TRBV19 to TRBJ2-3; the TRBD2 assignment by TCRdb is unverifiable without DNA. This CDR3 spans 16 amino acids. Germline V gene lookup returns CDR1 LNHDA and CDR2 SQIVND (reference sequence). CDR3 region: CASNQGLAFSTDTQYF.

This clonotype shows up as medium-sized by frequency. The chain combines TRBV27 with TRBJ1-5; TCRdb calls TRBD1, which cannot be checked without DNA. The CDR3 is 13 amino acids. CDR1 is MNHEY and CDR2 is SMNVEV in the germline V gene (reference sequence). CDR3 residues: CASSLSGGAPQHF.

According to its frequency, this clonotype is medium-sized. This chain connects TRBV6-1 to TRBJ1-5; the TCRdb call, TRBD1, lacks DNA for checking. The CDR3 contains 16 residues. From germline, CDR1 is MNHNS and CDR2 SASEGT. The CDR3 loop is CASSDSTGGRRQPQHF.

This chain links TRBV5-6 with TRBJ2-5; lacking DNA, the TRBD1 call made by TCRdb goes unchecked. There are 18 residues in the CDR3. Germline values: CDR1 SGHDT, CDR2 YYEEEE. This CDR3 is CASSLKLTGQGARETQYF.

This CDR3 is CASSQPPGTQYF. The chain carries TRBV18 and TRBJ2-3; absent DNA, TCRdb's TRBD1 call cannot be checked. The germline V gene has CDR1 KGHSH and CDR2 LQKENI. This CDR3 has 12 residues.

By frequency, this clonotype is medium-sized. The rearrangement links TRBV6-5 to TRBJ2-7; the TCRdb D gene call, TRBD2, has no DNA to confirm it. CDR3 length: 14 amino acids. CDR1 is MNHEY and CDR2 is SVGAGI in the germline V gene. The CDR3 spells CASNSGSGDYEQYF.

The chain's CDR3 is CASSLYRANYGYTF. This chain connects TRBV5-5 to TRBJ1-2. The CDR3 is 14 residues long. From germline, CDR1 is SGHKS and CDR2 YYEKEE (reference sequence). The whole variable domain, filled in from reference TRBV5-5 and TRBJ1-2, reads DAGVTQSPTHLIKTRGQQVTLRCSPISGHKSVSWYQQVLGQGPQFIFQYYEKEERGRGNFPDRFSARQFPNYSSELNVNALLLGDSALYLCASSLYRANYGYTFGSGTRLTVV.

Considering frequency, this clonotype is medium-sized (0.01 to 0.1%). This chain joins TRBV6-5 and TRBJ1-6. This CDR3 has 14 amino acids. Germline values: CDR1 MNHEY, CDR2 SVGAGI. The CDR3 spells CASSYGGNNSPLHF.

The genes are TRBV29-1 and TRBJ1-3. The CDR3 has 13 residues. Germline CDR1 is SQVTM and CDR2 is ANQGSEA. The CDR3 is CSVGVSSGGTIYF.

This sequence joins TRBV12-3 or TRBV12-4 and TRBJ2-1; TCRdb's assignment of TRBD1 cannot be checked, as there is no DNA. This CDR3 is 12 amino acids long. The CDR3 region is CASSLRGKEQFF.

This clonotype is medium-sized by frequency. V gene TRBV15 combines with J gene TRBJ1-2. Germline assignment: CDR1 LNHNV and CDR2 YYDKDF (reference sequence). The CDR3 runs 14 residues. The CDR3 sequence is CATSRDQRVSGYTF.